The sequence of this T cell receptor (beta chain) was determined in a study of T cell changes during pregnancy in multiple sclerosis. Trimming removed 0 bases from V and 4 bases from J; junction bases left unmatched: 0. The CDR3 is 13 residues long. CDR1 and CDR2 from the germline V gene are SGHTA and FQGTGA. This table comes from immunoSEQ multiplex PCR, and its TCRdb copy is limited to in-frame clones, with some not included. The table has fewer than 80,000 clones, roughly 91% seen once. The starting material was CD4+ T cells from peripheral blood mononuclear cells, obtained in the third trimester of pregnancy. The chain carries TRBV7-3 and TRBJ2-7; 7 bases are shared with TRBD1. The TCR was taken from a female donor in good health, enrolled as a control in a pregnancy study. For the CDR3, the DNA is TGTGCCAGCAGCTTAACACAGGGGTACGAGCAGTACTTC. Amino acids: CASSLTQGYEQYF.